A selection of T cell receptor beta chains follows, all from one sample in a study of blood T cell repertoires in COVID-19. The method was immunoSEQ multiplex PCR; TCRdb's version includes in-frame clones alone and lacks a portion of them. The profile shows 350,000 to 500,000 clones, about 88% of them singletons. Material for sequencing was PBMCs or T cells enriched from blood (not recorded which). The source is a woman aged 18-29 years who had been exposed to COVID-19. The CDR3 runs from the conserved cysteine through the conserved F or W. The D gene is left open where the match is weak. Rows give clone size only sometimes, using once, few, many, or a class for an expanded clone.

TRBJ1-4 once TRBV5-6 TRBD1 TGTGCCAGCAGCTTGGGACAGGGGCATCAGTTTTTT CASSLGQGHQFF
TRBJ2-7 NA TRBV7-8 TRBD1 TGTGCCAGCAGCTTGGCCGGGACAGGGGGAGTGTACGAGCAGTACTTC CASSLAGTGGVYEQYF
TRBJ2-2 NA TRBV6-5 TRBD2 TGTGCCAGCACACGGCTAGCGGGGAACACCGGGGAGCTGTTTTTT CASTRLAGNTGELFF
TRBJ1-2 NA TRBV7-2 NA TGTGCCAGCAGCCCTGTCGGGATGGGCGGCTACACCTTC CASSPVGMGGYTF
TRBJ1-4 NA TRBV4-3 NA TGCGCCAGCAGCCAAGATCAGGTTCTGGGTGGGATCGGAGCTAGCCCGAATGAAAAACTGTTTTTT CASSQDQVLGGIGASPNEKLFF
TRBJ2-7 NA TRBV28 NA TGTGCCAGCAGAGTGGGAGGTTTAAAGAACTACGAGCAGTACTTC CASRVGGLKNYEQYF
TRBJ1-2 NA TRBV27 TRBD1 TGTGCCAGCAGTACGTGGACAGGGGTAGGCTACACCTTC CASSTWTGVGYTF
TRBJ1-3 NA TRBV28 NA TGTGCCAGCAGTTTTTCGGGACACCAGCGAAACACCATATATTTT CASSFSGHQRNTIYF
TRBJ2-7 NA TRBV25-1 TRBD1 TGTGCCAGTCGACAGGGGGCCGCCTACGAGCAGTACTTC CASRQGAAYEQYF
TRBJ2-1 NA TRBV11-2 TRBD2 TGTGCCAGCAGCGGGCCCGGGAGGGCCCCCTACAATGAGCAGTTCTTC CASSGPGRAPYNEQFF
TRBJ2-5 NA TRBV7-2 NA TGTGCCAGCAGCCTTCTTTTGCAAGAGACCCAGTACTTC CASSLLLQETQYF
TRBJ1-2 few TRBV12-3/TRBV12-4 TRBD1 TGTGCCAGCAGCTCTTTCGACAGGGGTGGCTACACCTTC CASSSFDRGGYTF
TRBJ1-2 NA TRBV27 NA TGTGCCAGCAGTTCGCCGCCCCTCAGGTACTACACCTTC CASSSPPLRYYTF
TRBJ2-7 NA TRBV28 TRBD2 TGTGCCAGCAGTCCGGGGGGGAGTTCCTACGAGCAGTACTTC CASSPGGSSYEQYF
TRBJ2-1 NA TRBV13 NA TGTGCCAGCAGCTCGCGGGCCAGTACCTACAATGAGCAGTTCTTC CASSSRASTYNEQFF
TRBJ1-1 NA TRBV5-8 NA TGTGCCAGCAGCTGGGGGCGGGCTTTCTTT CASSWGRAFF
TRBJ2-3 NA TRBV28 TRBD1 TGTGCCAGCAGTAGAGGGACAGGGCCCCCATCCACACCCACAGATACGCAGTATTTT CASSRGTGPPSTPTDTQYF
TRBJ1-5 NA TRBV7-3 TRBD1 TGTGCCAGCAGCGCTAGACAGGGTCAGCCCCAGCATTTT CASSARQGQPQHF
TRBJ1-1 NA TRBV19 NA TGTGCCAGTAGTATAGGGCCTAACACTGAAGCTTTCTTT CASSIGPNTEAFF
TRBJ1-3 NA TRBV5-1 NA TGCGCCAGCAGCCCAGGAACGGACACTGGAAACACCATATATTTT CASSPGTDTGNTIYF
TRBJ1-1 NA TRBV5-3 TRBD1 TGTGCCAGAAGCTTGAAAGATACCCGGGACAGGGTTCGGACTGAAGCTTTCTTT CARSLKDTRDRVRTEAFF
TRBJ1-6 NA TRBV5-1 NA TGCGCCAGCAGCTTAAGACAGTACTCAACTTTACTGAATAATTCACCCCTCCACTTT CASSLRQYSTLLNNSPLHF
TRBJ2-7 NA TRBV13 TRBD1 TGTGCCAGCAGCCCGAGTGGGACAGGGAGGGGGTACGAGCAGTACTTC CASSPSGTGRGYEQYF
TRBJ2-1 NA TRBV6-5 TRBD2 TGTGCCAGCAGCTCACTAGCGGGACCCTACAATGAGCAGTTCTTC CASSSLAGPYNEQFF
TRBJ1-1 NA TRBV7-2 NA TGTGCCAGCGCCGGGGGTGTGTCTAACACTGAAGCTTTCTTT CASAGGVSNTEAFF
TRBJ2-2 NA TRBV5-1 TRBD2 TGCGCCAGCAGCTCCGGACTAGCGGGAGTCACCGGGGAGCTGTTTTTT CASSSGLAGVTGELFF
TRBJ2-3 NA TRBV20-1 NA TGCAGTGCTAGTGTGCCTCAGGTCACAGATACGCAGTATTTT CSASVPQVTDTQYF
TRBJ1-1 NA TRBV29-1 NA TGCAGCGTTGAAGAAGTACAGGGGAACACTGAAGCTTTCTTT CSVEEVQGNTEAFF
TRBJ2-3 NA TRBV3-1/TRBV3-2 TRBD2 TGTGCCAGCAGCCAAGTGGCGGGAGGAGTCACAGATACGCAGTATTTT CASSQVAGGVTDTQYF
TRBJ2-1 once TRBV3-1/TRBV3-2 TRBD2 TGTGCCAGCAGCCAATTAGCGGGTGTCTATGAGCAGTTCTTC CASSQLAGVYEQFF
TRBJ2-5 NA TRBV19 NA TGTGCCAGTAGTACGGTAGCTCTAATTCGGGAGACCCAGTACTTC CASSTVALIRETQYF